This TCR beta chain was captured in a study of OX40 agonist ivuxolimab in advanced cancers. Clones were read by immunoSEQ multiplex PCR, and TCRdb kept only the in-frame ones, dropping some. The table has some 97,000 clones, 90% seen once. The sequence was obtained from an adult with an advanced solid tumor such as melanoma, head and neck, liver or kidney cancer. Sequencing used CD4+ or CD8+ T cells sorted from blood, obtained in a trial of the OX40 agonist ivuxolimab.

CDR3 in amino acids: CASSEPKDRGYQPQHF. In nucleotides, the CDR3 is TGTGCCAGCAGTGAACCAAAGGACAGGGGTTATCAGCCCCAGCATTTT. The V call is TRBV6-1, the J call TRBJ1-5; 9 bases line up with TRBD1. Trimming cost V 2 bases and J 5 bases; bases outside gene matches: 7. Germline V gene lookup returns CDR1 MNHNS and CDR2 SASEGT. This CDR3 region has 16 residues.